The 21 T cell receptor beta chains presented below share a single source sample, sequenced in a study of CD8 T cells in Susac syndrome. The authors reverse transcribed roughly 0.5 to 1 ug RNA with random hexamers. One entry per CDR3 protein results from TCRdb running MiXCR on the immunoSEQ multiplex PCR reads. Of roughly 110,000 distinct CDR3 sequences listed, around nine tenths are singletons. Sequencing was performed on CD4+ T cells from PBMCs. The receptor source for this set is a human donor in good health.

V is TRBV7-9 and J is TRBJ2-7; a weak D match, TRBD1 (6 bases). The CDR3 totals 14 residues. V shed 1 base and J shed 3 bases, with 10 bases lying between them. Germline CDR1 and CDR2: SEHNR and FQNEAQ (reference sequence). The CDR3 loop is CASSLDTGNYEQYF. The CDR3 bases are TGTGCCAGCAGCTTAGATACAGGGAACTACGAGCAGTACTTC.

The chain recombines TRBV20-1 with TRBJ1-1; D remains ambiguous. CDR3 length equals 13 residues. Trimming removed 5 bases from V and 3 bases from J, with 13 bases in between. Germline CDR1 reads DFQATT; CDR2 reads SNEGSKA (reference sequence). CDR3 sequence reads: CSAPTHSYTEAFF. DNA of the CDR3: TGCAGTGCTCCTACACACAGTTACACTGAAGCTTTCTTT.

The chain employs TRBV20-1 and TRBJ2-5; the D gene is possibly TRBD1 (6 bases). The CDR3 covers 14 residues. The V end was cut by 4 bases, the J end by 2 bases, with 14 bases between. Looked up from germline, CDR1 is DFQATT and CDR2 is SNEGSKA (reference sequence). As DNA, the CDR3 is TGCAGTGCTATTTACTCAGGGGTACAAGAGACCCAGTACTTC. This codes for CSAIYSGVQETQYF.

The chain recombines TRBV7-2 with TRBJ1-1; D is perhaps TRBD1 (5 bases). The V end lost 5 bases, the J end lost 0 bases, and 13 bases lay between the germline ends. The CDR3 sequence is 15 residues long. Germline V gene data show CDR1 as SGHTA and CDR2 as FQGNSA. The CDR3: CASSLAGPMNTEAFF. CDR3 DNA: TGTGCCAGCAGCCTCGCGGGACCGATGAACACTGAAGCTTTCTTT. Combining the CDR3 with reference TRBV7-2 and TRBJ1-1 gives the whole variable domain GAGVSQSPSNKVTEKGKDVELRCDPISGHTALYWYRQSLGQGLEFLIYFQGNSAPDKSGLPSDRFSAERTGGSVSTLTIQRTQQEDSAVYLCASSLAGPMNTEAFFGQGTRLTVV.

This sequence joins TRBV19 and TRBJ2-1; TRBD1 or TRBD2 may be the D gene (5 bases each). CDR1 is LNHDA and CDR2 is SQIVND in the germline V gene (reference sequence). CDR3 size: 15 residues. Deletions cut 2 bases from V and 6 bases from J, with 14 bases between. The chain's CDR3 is CASSIPSGTTNEQFF. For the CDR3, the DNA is TGTGCCAGTAGTATACCCTCCGGGACCACCAATGAGCAGTTCTTC.

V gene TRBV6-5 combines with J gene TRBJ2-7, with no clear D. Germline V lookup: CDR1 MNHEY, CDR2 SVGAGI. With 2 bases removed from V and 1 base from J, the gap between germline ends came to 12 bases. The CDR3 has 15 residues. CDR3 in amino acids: CASSYTNGPSYEQYF. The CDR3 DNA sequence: TGTGCCAGCAGTTACACAAACGGGCCTTCCTACGAGCAGTACTTC.

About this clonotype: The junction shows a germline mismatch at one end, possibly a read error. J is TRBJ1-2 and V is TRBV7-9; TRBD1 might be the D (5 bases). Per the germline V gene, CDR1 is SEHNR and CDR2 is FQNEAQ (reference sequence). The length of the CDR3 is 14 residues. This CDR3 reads CASSPLGGTFVNAF. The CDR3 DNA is TGTGCCAGCAGCCCTCTCGGAGGGACCTTTGTTAATGCCTTC.

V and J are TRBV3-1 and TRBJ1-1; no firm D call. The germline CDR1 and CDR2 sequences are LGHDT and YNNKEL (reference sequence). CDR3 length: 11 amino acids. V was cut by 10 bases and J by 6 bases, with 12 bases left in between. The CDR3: CATRAGPEAFF. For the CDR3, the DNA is TGTGCCACGAGGGCCGGCCCTGAAGCTTTCTTT.

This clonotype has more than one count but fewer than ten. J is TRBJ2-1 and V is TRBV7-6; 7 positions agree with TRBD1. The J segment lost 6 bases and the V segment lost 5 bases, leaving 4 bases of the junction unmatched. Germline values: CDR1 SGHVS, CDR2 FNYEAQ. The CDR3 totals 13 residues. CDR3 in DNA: TGTGCCAGCAGCCCCTCAGGGGGCAATGAGCAGTTCTTC. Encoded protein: CASSPSGGNEQFF.

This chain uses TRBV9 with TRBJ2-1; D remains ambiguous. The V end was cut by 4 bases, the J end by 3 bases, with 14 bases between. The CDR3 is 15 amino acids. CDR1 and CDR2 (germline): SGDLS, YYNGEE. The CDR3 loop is CASSPRAVIYNEQFF. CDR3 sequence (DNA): TGTGCCAGCAGCCCGCGAGCTGTGATCTACAATGAGCAGTTCTTC. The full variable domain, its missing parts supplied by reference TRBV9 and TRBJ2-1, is DSGVTQTPKHLITATGQRVTLRCSPRSGDLSVYWYQQSLDQGLQFLIQYYNGEERAKGNILERFSAQQFPDLHSELNLSSLELGDSALYFCASSPRAVIYNEQFFGPGTRLTVL.

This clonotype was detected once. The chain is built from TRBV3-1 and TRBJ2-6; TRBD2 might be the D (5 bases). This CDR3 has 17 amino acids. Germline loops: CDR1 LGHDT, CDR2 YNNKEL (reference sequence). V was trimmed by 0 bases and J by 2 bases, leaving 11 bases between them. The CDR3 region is CASSQETGIPGANVLTF. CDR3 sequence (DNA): TGTGCCAGCAGCCAAGAGACGGGGATCCCTGGGGCCAACGTCCTGACTTTC.

CDR3: CSALRTEIYEQYF. Written as DNA, the CDR3 is TGCAGTGCTCTAAGGACAGAGATCTACGAGCAGTACTTC. V gene TRBV20-1 combines with J gene TRBJ2-7; perhaps TRBD1 as D (6 bases). This CDR3 region has 13 residues. Trimming removed 5 bases from V and 3 bases from J, with 14 bases in between. Germline V CDR1 and CDR2: DFQATT, SNEGSKA (reference sequence).

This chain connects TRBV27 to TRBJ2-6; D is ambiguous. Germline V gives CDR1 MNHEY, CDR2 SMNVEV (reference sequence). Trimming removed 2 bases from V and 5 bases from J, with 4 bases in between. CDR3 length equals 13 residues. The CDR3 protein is CASSLDRANVLTF. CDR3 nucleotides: TGTGCCAGCAGTTTAGACAGGGCCAACGTCCTGACTTTC.

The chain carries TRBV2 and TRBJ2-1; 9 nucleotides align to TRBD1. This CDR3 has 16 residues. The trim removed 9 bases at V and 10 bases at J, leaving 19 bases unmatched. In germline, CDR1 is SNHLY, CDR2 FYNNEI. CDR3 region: CASTAIPGTGSREQFF. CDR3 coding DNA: TGTGCCAGTACAGCAATTCCCGGGACAGGGTCCCGCGAGCAGTTCTTC.

The CDR3 bases are TGTGCCAGCAGCCAAGAGATAAGCTCCTACGAGCAGTACTTC. Translated, it gives CASSQEISSYEQYF. The chain recombines TRBV3-1 with TRBJ2-7; D gene uncertain. V lost 0 bases and J 0 bases, leaving 6 bases between the germline ends. The germline V gene has CDR1 LGHDT and CDR2 YNNKEL (reference sequence). This CDR3 is 14 amino acids long.

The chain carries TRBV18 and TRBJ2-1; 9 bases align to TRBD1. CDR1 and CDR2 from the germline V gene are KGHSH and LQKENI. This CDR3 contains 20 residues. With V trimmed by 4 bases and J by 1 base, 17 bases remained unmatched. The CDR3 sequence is CASSRRGPDRGRGSYNEQFF. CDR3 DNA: TGTGCCAGCTCACGTAGAGGGCCGGACAGGGGAAGGGGATCCTACAATGAGCAGTTCTTC.

Here the CDR3 reads CASGFGNSPLHF. In nucleotides, the CDR3 is TGTGCCAGCGGATTCGGGAATTCACCCCTCCACTTT. This chain links TRBV6-5 with TRBJ1-6; D uncertain. The CDR3 runs to 12 residues. Germline V gene sequence: CDR1 MNHEY, CDR2 SVGAGI. Trimming shortened V by 8 bases and J by 7 bases, and 9 bases separated the two germline ends.

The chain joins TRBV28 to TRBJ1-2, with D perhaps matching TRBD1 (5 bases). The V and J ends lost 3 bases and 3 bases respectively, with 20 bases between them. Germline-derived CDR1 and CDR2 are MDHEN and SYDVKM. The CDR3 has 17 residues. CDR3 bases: TGTGCCAGCAGTTTCCTCTCGGTAGGGGTCAGGGACTATGGCTACACCTTC. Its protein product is CASSFLSVGVRDYGYTF.

The CDR3 is CASSLAGASSFSEQFF. The DNA of the CDR3 is TGTGCCAGCAGCTTAGCGGGGGCCTCCTCGTTCAGTGAGCAGTTCTTC. The genes are TRBV7-6 and TRBJ2-1; D might be TRBD1 (6 bases). Per the germline V gene, CDR1 is SGHVS and CDR2 is FNYEAQ. V was clipped by 0 bases and J by 9 bases, with 18 bases between them. This CDR3 region has 16 residues.

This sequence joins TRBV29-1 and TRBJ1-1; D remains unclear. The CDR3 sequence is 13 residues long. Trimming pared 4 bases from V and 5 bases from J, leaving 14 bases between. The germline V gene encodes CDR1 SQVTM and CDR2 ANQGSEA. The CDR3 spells CSVVPAVRTEAFF. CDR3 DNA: TGCAGCGTTGTCCCCGCAGTGAGGACTGAAGCTTTCTTT. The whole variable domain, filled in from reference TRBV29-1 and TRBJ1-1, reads SAVISQKPSRDICQRGTSLTIQCQVDSQVTMMFWYRQQPGQSLTLIATANQGSEATYESGFVIDKFPISRPNLTFSTLTVSNMSPEDSSIYLCSVVPAVRTEAFFGQGTRLTVV.

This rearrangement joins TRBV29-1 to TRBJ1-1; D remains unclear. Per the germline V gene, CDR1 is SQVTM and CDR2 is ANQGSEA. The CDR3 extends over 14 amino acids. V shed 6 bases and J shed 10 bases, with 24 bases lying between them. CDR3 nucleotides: TGCAGCGTCAGTCAGGATGGTGGAATAGGTGGAGCTTTCTTT. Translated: CSVSQDGGIGGAFF.